This passage covers 17 T cell receptor beta chains from one sample sequenced in a study of shared clonotypes between healthy human individuals. CD45RO-negative cells were positively selected for CCR7, leaving out terminally differentiated effector memory CD45RA+ cells. Here immunoSEQ multiplex PCR was the method, and the copy in TCRdb shows in-frame clones only, minus some. The data show around 2,000,000 clones, with just under 95% seen just once and 0.9% to 1.3% held by the top ten. Sequencing input: naive CD8+ T cells sorted from blood. Every receptor here comes from a man aged 18 to 35 in good health.

This clone was counted a single time. V and J are TRBV6-1 and TRBJ2-3; the D call may be TRBD1 or TRBD2 (5 bases each). Germline assignment: CDR1 MNHNS and CDR2 SASEGT. Deletions cut 2 bases from V and 0 bases from J, with 18 bases between. The CDR3 has 18 amino acids. The CDR3 is CASSEWDPSRISTDTQYF. CDR3 nucleotides: TGTGCCAGCAGTGAATGGGACCCCTCCAGAATTAGCACAGATACGCAGTATTTT.

Note on this clone: Different DNA sequences within this sample yield the same CDR3. The V and J genes are TRBV7-9 and TRBJ2-5; 8 bases fit TRBD1. After removal of 2 bases from V and 5 bases from J, the junction contained 4 bases not matched to a gene. The germline CDR1 and CDR2 sequences are SEHNR and FQNEAQ (reference sequence). The CDR3 totals 14 residues. The CDR3 spells CASSLQGAVETQYF. The CDR3 coding sequence is TGTGCCAGCAGCTTACAGGGGGCAGTTGAGACCCAGTACTTC. Using reference TRBV7-9 and TRBJ2-5 for the parts outside the CDR3, the full variable domain is DTGVSQNPRHKITKRGQNVTFRCDPISEHNRLYWYRQTLGQGPEFLTYFQNEAQLEKSRLLSDRFSAERPKGSFSTLEIQRTEQGDSAMYLCASSLQGAVETQYFGPGTRLLVL.

This clone was recorded only once. The chain uses TRBV7-9 and TRBJ2-2, with D unclear. V was cut by 5 bases and J by 1 base, with 5 bases left in between. CDR3 length: 13 residues. The germline V gene has CDR1 SEHNR and CDR2 FQNEAQ (reference sequence). CDR3 coding DNA: TGTGCCAGCAGCCATCAGAACACCGGGGAGCTGTTTTTT. It specifies CASSHQNTGELFF.

The chain employs TRBV9 and TRBJ2-1, with D unresolved. Per germline, CDR1 SGDLS and CDR2 YYNGEE. This CDR3 is 14 amino acids long. Trimming removed 0 bases from V and 4 bases from J, with 8 bases in between. CDR3 nucleotides: TGTGCCAGCAGCGTAGGGTCCCCATACAATGAGCAGTTCTTC. Protein sequence: CASSVGSPYNEQFF.

This clone was observed a single time. Additional DNA sequences in this sample encode the identical CDR3. The CDR3 region has the DNA TGTGCCAGCAGCGACCGGGACAGCACAGATACGCAGTATTTT. It is translated as CASSDRDSTDTQYF. The chain uses TRBV9 and TRBJ2-3; the D gene could be TRBD1 or TRBD2 (5 bases each). In germline, CDR1 is SGDLS, CDR2 YYNGEE. The V gene lost 3 bases and the J gene lost 0 bases, with 8 bases spanning the gap. The CDR3 sequence is 14 residues long.

The V call is TRBV6-1, the J call TRBJ1-1; 8 positions match TRBD1. This CDR3 contains 13 residues. With V trimmed by 6 bases and J by 3 bases, 3 bases remained unmatched. The germline V gene encodes CDR1 MNHNS and CDR2 SASEGT. CDR3 loop: CASSLQGDTEAFF. The DNA of the CDR3 is TGTGCCAGCAGCCTACAGGGGGACACTGAAGCTTTCTTT.

V is TRBV18 and J is TRBJ2-7; tentative D call: TRBD2 (6 bases). CDR3 length equals 16 residues. V lost 3 bases, J lost 4 bases, and 19 bases lay in between. The germline gives CDR1 KGHSH, CDR2 LQKENI. The DNA of the CDR3 is TGTGCCAGCTCACCGACGGGGGAAGTAGAAGCTTACGAGCAGTACTTC. Protein: CASSPTGEVEAYEQYF.

The chain combines TRBV6-5 with TRBJ2-1; TRBD1 matches 7 bases. The CDR3 length is 15 residues. Trimming cost V 0 bases and J 6 bases; bases outside gene matches: 5. Germline V gives CDR1 MNHEY, CDR2 SVGAGI. CDR3: CASSYSSTGSNEQFF. Written as DNA, the CDR3 is TGTGCCAGCAGTTACTCGTCGACAGGGTCCAATGAGCAGTTCTTC.

A remark on this clone: Other DNA sequences from this sample encode an identical CDR3 as well. The V gene is TRBV10-3, the J gene TRBJ2-7, with 7 positions matching TRBD1. CDR1 is ENHRY and CDR2 is SYGVKD in the germline V gene. The CDR3 has 13 residues. The ends lost 4 bases at V and 3 bases at J; junction bases unmatched: 3. The CDR3 sequence: CAISGRDSYEQYF. CDR3 bases: TGTGCCATCAGTGGTCGGGACAGCTACGAGCAGTACTTC.

The CDR3 nucleotides read TGTGCCTGGAGTGGATCGACAGTTAATTCACCCCTCCACTTT. It encodes CAWSGSTVNSPLHF. The chain uses TRBV30 and TRBJ1-6; D is perhaps TRBD1 (5 bases). The length of the CDR3 is 14 residues. V was clipped by 1 base and J by 6 bases, with 10 bases between them. CDR1 and CDR2 (germline): GTSNPN, SVGIG (reference sequence).

V and J are TRBV28 and TRBJ1-1; unclear D gene. The CDR3 covers 12 residues. CDR1 and CDR2 (germline): MDHEN, SYDVKM. Trimming shortened V by 4 bases and J by 7 bases, and 10 bases separated the two germline ends. The CDR3 DNA reads as TGTGCCAGCAGTTACCGGGCCTTTGAAGCTTTCTTT. It specifies CASSYRAFEAFF.

The V and J genes are TRBV11-3 and TRBJ1-1, with no clear D. The CDR3 contains 13 residues. Trimming shortened V by 1 base and J by 8 bases, and 11 bases separated the two germline ends. Looked up from germline, CDR1 is SGHNT and CDR2 is YENEEA. The CDR3 region has the DNA TGTGCCAGCAGCTTAGGGACCCCCGAGGAAGCTTTCTTT. Its protein is CASSLGTPEEAFF.

The chain links TRBV5-1 to TRBJ1-4, with a tentative D call TRBD1 (6 bases). Looked up from germline, CDR1 is SGHRS and CDR2 is YFSETQ. With 0 bases removed from V and 5 bases from J, the gap between germline ends came to 11 bases. This CDR3 contains 15 residues. In DNA, the CDR3 is TGCGCCAGCAGCTTGGAAGGGGGGCTGAATGAAAAACTGTTTTTT. Its protein is CASSLEGGLNEKLFF.

This clone was recorded only once. The gene calls are TRBV27 and TRBJ2-7, with 11 bases fitting TRBD1. Germline V gives CDR1 MNHEY, CDR2 SMNVEV (reference sequence). Germline trimming cut 5 bases from V and 2 bases from J; bases unmatched to any gene: 5. The CDR3 spans 15 residues. CDR3 coding DNA: TGTGCCAGCAGTGCACCGGGACAGGGGGCCTACGAGCAGTACTTC. This encodes CASSAPGQGAYEQYF.

With regard to this clone: Other DNA sequences of this sample code for an identical CDR3. The chain combines TRBV27 with TRBJ1-5; D gene unclear. V dropped 2 bases and J dropped 1 base, with 6 bases sitting between them. CDR3 length equals 14 residues. From germline, CDR1 is MNHEY and CDR2 SMNVEV (reference sequence). The CDR3 is CASSLRGSNQPQHF. DNA of the CDR3: TGTGCCAGCAGTTTACGGGGAAGCAATCAGCCCCAGCATTTT.

The genes are TRBV11-2 and TRBJ2-7; 11 positions agree with TRBD1. Germline-derived CDR1 and CDR2 are SGHAT and FQNNGV. The CDR3 covers 16 residues. Trimming cost V 2 bases and J 7 bases; bases outside gene matches: 10. The CDR3 region has the DNA TGTGCCAGCAGCTTAAGCAGGACAGGGGGCTGGGGGGAGCAGTACTTC. Protein product: CASSLSRTGGWGEQYF.

As for this clone: The same CDR3 can be traced to other DNA sequences in this sample. V and J are TRBV4-1 and TRBJ2-7; D ambiguous. The CDR3 spans 14 residues. The V gene's germline CDR1 is MGHRA and CDR2 YSYEKL. V lost 0 bases and J lost 1, with 7 bases in between. The CDR3 loop is CASSQDSGSYEQYF. CDR3 DNA sequence: TGCGCCAGCAGCCAAGATTCAGGTTCCTACGAGCAGTACTTC.